This passage covers 31 T cell receptor beta chains from one sample sequenced in a study of blood T cell repertoires in COVID-19. TCRdb's copy holds only in-frame clones and misses some; the assay was immunoSEQ multiplex PCR. The sample includes a few hundred thousand clones, around 92% of them seen just once. Sequenced: PBMCs or T cells enriched from blood (not recorded which). The source of these receptors is a woman in her twenties or thirties who had recovered from COVID-19.

V gene TRBV6-1 combines with J gene TRBJ1-1; D is unclear. The germline gives CDR1 MNHNS, CDR2 SASEGT. Trimming stripped 1 base from V and 7 bases from J, with 7 bases between. The CDR3 sequence is 12 residues long. CDR3 nucleotides: TGTGCCAGCAGTGAAGAAGGCGGTGAAGCTTTCTTT. Its translation: CASSEEGGEAFF.

This clone came up once. The chain combines TRBV5-1 with TRBJ2-3, with TRBD2 matching 7 bases. The germline V gene encodes CDR1 SGHRS and CDR2 YFSETQ. The CDR3 length is 17 residues. V trimming: 1 base; J trimming: 4 bases; junction bases outside the gene matches: 12. The CDR3 spells CASSLYFGGSGADTQYF. The CDR3 coding sequence is TGCGCCAGCAGCTTGTACTTCGGCGGGAGCGGAGCAGATACGCAGTATTTT. The variable domain in full, completed from reference TRBV5-1 and TRBJ2-3, reads KAGVTQTPRYLIKTRGQQVTLSCSPISGHRSVSWYQQTPGQGLQFLFEYFSETQRNKGNFPGRFSGRQFSNSRSEMNVSTLELGDSALYLCASSLYFGGSGADTQYFGPGTRLTVL.

The chain carries TRBV7-9 and TRBJ2-7, with TRBD1 matching 9 bases. The CDR3 spans 13 residues. V lost 5 bases to trimming and J lost 5 bases; unmatched junction nucleotides: 4. The germline V gene has CDR1 SEHNR and CDR2 FQNEAQ (reference sequence). CDR3 loop: CASSPRTGDEQYF. CDR3 in DNA: TGTGCCAGCAGCCCACGGACAGGGGACGAGCAGTACTTC.

This clone was seen a single time. The rearrangement links TRBV6-1 to TRBJ1-1; TRBD1 aligns across 8 bases. Germline CDR1 MNHNS, CDR2 SASEGT. The CDR3 is made up of 14 amino acids. V shed 2 bases, J shed 10 bases, and the junction held 9 bases outside the gene matches. The CDR3 DNA is TGTGCCAGCAGTGAATACCGGACAGGGAAACGAGCTTTCTTT. Translated: CASSEYRTGKRAFF.

CDR3 sequence (DNA): TGTGCCACCAGTCTAGCGGGAGGCGGGGAGACCCAGTACTTC. It encodes CATSLAGGGETQYF. V is TRBV24-1 and J is TRBJ2-5; TRBD2 matches 11 bases. Losses at the gene ends were 6 bases for V and 5 bases for J; bases not matched to a gene: 4. The length of the CDR3 is 14 residues. CDR1 and CDR2 (germline): KGHDR, SFDVKD.

The V gene is TRBV11-2, the J gene TRBJ1-6; 10 nucleotides agree with TRBD1. Germline loops: CDR1 SGHAT, CDR2 FQNNGV. The CDR3 contains 16 residues. V was clipped by 5 bases and J by 8 bases; unmatched bases: 9. The DNA for the CDR3 is TGTGCCAGCAGCCCAAGGGCCGGGACAGGGGATTCACCCCTCCACTTT. Protein: CASSPRAGTGDSPLHF.

V usage is TRBV27 and J usage is TRBJ2-1; 7 bases align to TRBD1. In germline, CDR1 is MNHEY, CDR2 SMNVEV (reference sequence). The CDR3 loop spans 17 amino acids. With 5 bases clipped from V and 7 bases from J, the junction kept 17 bases outside the gene matches. The CDR3 bases are TGTGCCAGCAGTCAAATCCCTTTAGGGGGCCTCTGGAATGAGCAGTTCTTC. Translating it yields CASSQIPLGGLWNEQFF.

V and J are TRBV7-9 and TRBJ2-1; TRBD2 agrees at 11 bases. V gave up 3 bases and J gave up 7 bases; unmatched junction bases: 5. Germline-derived CDR1 and CDR2 are SEHNR and FQNEAQ (reference sequence). This CDR3 region has 15 residues. The CDR3 protein is CASSFFSGRENEQFF. For the CDR3, the DNA is TGTGCCAGCAGCTTCTTTAGCGGGAGGGAAAATGAGCAGTTCTTC.

V is TRBV25-1 and J is TRBJ2-7, with D tentatively TRBD2 (6 bases). Germline V lookup: CDR1 MGHDK, CDR2 SYGVNS. This CDR3 is built from 13 residues. Trimming shortened V by 5 bases and J by 4 bases, and 12 bases separated the two germline ends. CDR3 sequence: CASSTSGGYEQYF. The CDR3 DNA is TGTGCCAGCAGTACATCCGGGGGTTACGAGCAGTACTTC.

The chain employs TRBV7-6 and TRBJ2-2, with D perhaps TRBD1 (5 bases). The V gene's germline CDR1 is SGHVS and CDR2 FNYEAQ. Between the trimmed V and J ends, which lost 3 bases and 3 bases, there was a span of 14 bases. This CDR3 region has 16 residues. The CDR3 DNA reads TGTGCCAGCAGCTTTATTCAAGGGGAAGACACCGGGGAGCTGTTTTTT. Translating it yields CASSFIQGEDTGELFF.

The CDR3 here is CSASGQLNTEAFF. The CDR3 coding sequence is TGCAGTGCTAGTGGGCAGTTGAACACTGAAGCTTTCTTT. The chain carries TRBV20-1 and TRBJ1-1; D unclear. Trimming removed 3 bases from V and 0 bases from J, with 8 bases in between. From germline, CDR1 is DFQATT and CDR2 SNEGSKA (reference sequence). The CDR3 contains 13 residues.

The chain is built from TRBV5-6 and TRBJ2-1; D may be TRBD2 (5 bases). Germline V lookup: CDR1 SGHDT, CDR2 YYEEEE. This CDR3 is built from 19 residues. Trimming pared 7 bases from V and 0 bases from J, leaving 26 bases between. The CDR3 sequence is CASYQGSGSWANSYNEQFF. DNA of the CDR3: TGTGCCAGCTACCAAGGCTCGGGATCTTGGGCGAACTCCTACAATGAGCAGTTCTTC.

The rearrangement joins TRBV19 to TRBJ1-1; TRBD1 is a possible D gene (6 bases). V was pared by 3 bases and J by 8 bases, with 10 bases between. The germline V gene encodes CDR1 LNHDA and CDR2 SQIVND (reference sequence). The length of the CDR3 is 12 residues. Written as DNA, the CDR3 is TGTGCCAGTAGTATGGCAGACAGGGAAGCTTTCTTT. This translates into CASSMADREAFF.

This chain links TRBV5-1 with TRBJ2-7, with a weak D call TRBD1 (6 bases). The germline V gene has CDR1 SGHRS and CDR2 YFSETQ. The CDR3 consists of 15 residues. V lost 0 bases and J lost 5, with 15 bases in between. The CDR3 loop reads CASSLVGGEGNEQYF. Written as DNA, the CDR3 is TGCGCCAGCAGCTTGGTAGGGGGTGAAGGCAACGAGCAGTACTTC.

The gene calls are TRBV2 and TRBJ1-1; D is possibly TRBD1 (5 bases). Deletions cut 6 bases from V and 8 bases from J, with 10 bases between. There are 11 residues in the CDR3. Germline CDR1 is SNHLY and CDR2 is FYNNEI. In DNA, the CDR3 is TGTGCCAGCAGCGCAGACAGCGAAGCTTTCTTT. Residues: CASSADSEAFF.

The chain recombines TRBV9 with TRBJ2-1; 10 nucleotides line up with TRBD2. The germline CDR1 and CDR2 sequences are SGDLS and YYNGEE. Germline trimming cut 3 bases from V and 0 bases from J; bases unmatched to any gene: 3. CDR3 length: 16 amino acids. CDR3 DNA: TGTGCCAGCAGCGGACCTAGCGGGAGCTCCTACAATGAGCAGTTCTTC. Encoded protein: CASSGPSGSSYNEQFF.

The V gene is TRBV4-3, the J gene TRBJ1-2; perhaps TRBD1 as D (6 bases). V was trimmed by 3 bases and J by 3 bases, leaving 23 bases between them. This CDR3 is built from 18 residues. Germline V gives CDR1 LGHNA, CDR2 YSLEER. This chain's CDR3 is CASSQHNDRTDLHYGYTF. In DNA, the CDR3 is TGCGCCAGCAGCCAGCATAATGACAGGACAGATCTACACTATGGCTACACCTTC.

The DNA for the CDR3 is TGTGCCAGCAGCTTAGAGGGACTAGGTTCCTACGAGCAGTACTTC. Its protein is CASSLEGLGSYEQYF. The chain joins TRBV7-9 to TRBJ2-7; 8 nucleotides match TRBD2. With V trimmed by 1 base and J by 1 base, 3 bases remained unmatched. Germline V gives CDR1 SEHNR, CDR2 FQNEAQ (reference sequence). The CDR3 covers 15 residues.

The chain carries TRBV4-3 and TRBJ1-2; the match to TRBD1 covers 9 bases. The V segment lost 1 base and the J segment 2 bases; nucleotides outside the gene matches: 5. The CDR3 contains 16 residues. CDR1 is LGHNA and CDR2 is YSLEER in the germline V gene. The CDR3 sequence is CASSQGGQGRNYGYTF. CDR3 DNA sequence: TGCGCCAGCAGCCAAGGGGGACAGGGTAGGAACTATGGCTACACCTTC.

The chain couples TRBV18 to TRBJ1-2, with TRBD1 matching 7 bases. V was clipped by 0 bases and J by 2 bases; unmatched bases: 0. The CDR3 has 14 residues. Germline CDR1 reads KGHSH; CDR2 reads LQKENI. The CDR3 nucleotides are TGTGCCAGCTCACCACCGGGACAGAACTATGGCTACACCTTC. Its protein product is CASSPPGQNYGYTF.

The chain has TRBV28 and TRBJ2-5, with 9 bases aligning to TRBD2. There are 16 residues in the CDR3. Germline V CDR1 and CDR2: MDHEN, SYDVKM. The junction had 7 bases not matched to a gene; V was cut back by 0 bases and J by 5 bases. The CDR3 sequence: CASSLWRREGRETQYF. Here the CDR3 DNA reads TGTGCCAGCAGTTTATGGCGGCGGGAGGGCCGTGAGACCCAGTACTTC.

In this sample, this clone turned up a few times. The chain carries TRBV6-6 and TRBJ2-7; 15 positions agree with TRBD2. Germline assignment: CDR1 MNHNY and CDR2 SVGAGI (reference sequence). This CDR3 spans 20 amino acids. J gave up 2 bases and V 6 bases, and 17 bases lay outside the gene matches. This chain's CDR3 is CASSRPGLAGGPIAPYEQYF. The CDR3 DNA reads as TGTGCCAGCAGCCGACCGGGACTAGCGGGAGGACCCATTGCCCCCTACGAGCAGTACTTC.

The V gene is TRBV19, the J gene TRBJ1-4, with TRBD1 as a possible D gene (6 bases). The germline V gene encodes CDR1 LNHDA and CDR2 SQIVND (reference sequence). Trimming removed 4 bases at V and 8 bases at J, with 14 bases between. The CDR3 extends over 14 amino acids. The CDR3 bases are TGTGCCAGTAGTACACAGGGAAGTATAGAAAAACTGTTTTTT. Its translation is CASSTQGSIEKLFF. Together with reference TRBV19 and TRBJ1-4, the CDR3 gives the full variable domain: DGGITQSPKYLFRKEGQNVTLSCEQNLNHDAMYWYRQDPGQGLRLIYYSQIVNDFQKGDIAEGYSVSREKKESFPLTVTSAQKNPTAFYLCASSTQGSIEKLFFGSGTQLSVL.

The chain links TRBV10-3 to TRBJ2-7; 10 bases are a match to TRBD1. The CDR3 is 16 residues long. Germline CDR1 reads ENHRY; CDR2 reads SYGVKD. V lost 4 bases and J lost 7; bases outside the gene matches: 13. In DNA, the CDR3 is TGTGCCATCAGTGGAGGACCGGGACAGGGGACTCGAGAGCAGTACTTC. Translated, it gives CAISGGPGQGTREQYF.

The rearrangement links TRBV18 to TRBJ1-2, with 7 bases matching TRBD1. The CDR3 sequence is 13 residues long. Germline-derived CDR1 and CDR2 are KGHSH and LQKENI. The trim removed 3 bases at V and 9 bases at J, leaving 7 bases unmatched. In DNA, the CDR3 is TGTGCCAGCTCACCGGGACAGTTCGGAAGCTACACCTTC. Translation: CASSPGQFGSYTF.

A single count supports this clone. The V gene is TRBV5-8, the J gene TRBJ1-2; no firm D call. Between the trimmed V and J ends, which lost 0 bases and 2 bases, there was a span of 11 bases. The germline V gene has CDR1 SGHTS and CDR2 YDEGEE. The CDR3 is made up of 15 amino acids. CDR3: CASSLDPVLNYGYTF. The CDR3 DNA reads as TGTGCCAGCAGCTTGGATCCAGTCCTCAACTATGGCTACACCTTC. Based on the CDR3 plus reference TRBV5-8 and TRBJ1-2, the full variable domain is EAGVTQSPTHLIKTRGQQATLRCSPISGHTSVYWYQQALGLGLQFLLWYDEGEERNRGNFPPRFSGRQFPNYSSELNVNALELEDSALYLCASSLDPVLNYGYTFGSGTRLTVV.

The rearrangement links TRBV20-1 to TRBJ2-3; D is possibly TRBD2 (6 bases). Deletions cut 6 bases from V and 9 bases from J, with 10 bases between. CDR3 length: 10 residues. Germline CDR1 is DFQATT and CDR2 is SNEGSKA (reference sequence). DNA for the CDR3: TGCAGTGCGGCCCGGGGGACGCAGTATTTT. It is translated as CSAARGTQYF.

Regarding this clone: Other DNA sequences in the sample encode the same CDR3. This chain joins TRBV15 and TRBJ1-6, with a tentative D call TRBD1 (5 bases). The CDR3 loop spans 14 amino acids. The germline V gene has CDR1 LNHNV and CDR2 YYDKDF (reference sequence). V was trimmed by 1 base and J by 7 bases, leaving 8 bases between them. The CDR3 reads CATSRGQGNSPLHF. CDR3 DNA sequence: TGTGCCACCAGCAGAGGGCAGGGCAATTCACCCCTCCACTTT. Filled out from reference TRBV15 and TRBJ1-6, the complete variable domain reads DAMVIQNPRYQVTQFGKPVTLSCSQTLNHNVMYWYQQKSSQAPKLLFHYYDKDFNNEADTPDNFQSRRPNTSFCFLDIRSPGLGDTAMYLCATSRGQGNSPLHFGNGTRLTVT.

The chain uses TRBV20-1 and TRBJ2-7; 7 bases map to TRBD1. V shed 6 bases and J 5 bases; nucleotides not matched to a gene: 4. Germline V lookup: CDR1 DFQATT, CDR2 SNEGSKA (reference sequence). The CDR3 is made up of 11 amino acids. CDR3 sequence (DNA): TGCAGTGCAGGGACAGCCGACGAGCAGTACTTC. Its translation is CSAGTADEQYF.

This clone is a singleton in its sample. V and J are TRBV18 and TRBJ2-4; 9 bases are shared with TRBD1. The V gene end was trimmed by 9 bases and the J gene end by 0 bases; junction bases not matched to a gene: 3. Germline V gives CDR1 KGHSH, CDR2 LQKENI. CDR3 length: 14 residues. Here the CDR3 reads CASTDRGAKNIQYF. CDR3 in DNA: TGTGCCAGTACGGACAGGGGAGCCAAAAACATTCAGTACTTC.

The chain links TRBV18 to TRBJ2-7, with a weak D call TRBD2 (5 bases). The CDR3 sequence is 16 residues long. CDR1 and CDR2 from the germline V gene are KGHSH and LQKENI. Trimming pared 2 bases from V and 5 bases from J, leaving 19 bases between. This CDR3 reads CASSPMDSPRIHEQYF. Here the CDR3 DNA reads TGTGCCAGCTCACCAATGGACTCGCCCCGTATCCACGAGCAGTACTTC.